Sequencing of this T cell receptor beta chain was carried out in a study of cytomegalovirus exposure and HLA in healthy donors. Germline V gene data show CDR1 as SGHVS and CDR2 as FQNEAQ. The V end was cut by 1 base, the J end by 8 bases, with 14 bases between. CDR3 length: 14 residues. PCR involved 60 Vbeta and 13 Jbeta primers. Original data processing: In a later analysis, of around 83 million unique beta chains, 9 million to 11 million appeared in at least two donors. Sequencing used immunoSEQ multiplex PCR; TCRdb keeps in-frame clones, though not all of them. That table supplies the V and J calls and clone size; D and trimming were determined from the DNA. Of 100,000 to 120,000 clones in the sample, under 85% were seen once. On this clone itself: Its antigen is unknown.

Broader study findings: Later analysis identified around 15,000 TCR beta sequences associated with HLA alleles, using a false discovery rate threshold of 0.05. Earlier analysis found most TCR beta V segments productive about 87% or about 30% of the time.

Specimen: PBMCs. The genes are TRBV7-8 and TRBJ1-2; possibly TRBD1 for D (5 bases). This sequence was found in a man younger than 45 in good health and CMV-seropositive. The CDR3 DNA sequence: TGTGCCAGCAGCTTAGATTTTAGGGGTGGCGGCTACACCTTC. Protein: CASSLDFRGGGYTF.